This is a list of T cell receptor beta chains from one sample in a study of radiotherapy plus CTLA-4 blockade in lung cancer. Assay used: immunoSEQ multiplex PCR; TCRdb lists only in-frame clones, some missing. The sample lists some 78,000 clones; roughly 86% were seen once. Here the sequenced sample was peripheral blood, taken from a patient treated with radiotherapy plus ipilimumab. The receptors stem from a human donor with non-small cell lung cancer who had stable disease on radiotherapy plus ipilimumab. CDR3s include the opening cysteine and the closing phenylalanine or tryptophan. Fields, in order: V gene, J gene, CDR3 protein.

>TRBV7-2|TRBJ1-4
CASSFRQGIANEKLFF
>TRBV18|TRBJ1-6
CASSQTGTGTNSPLHF
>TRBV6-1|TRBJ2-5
CASSEARGREQYF
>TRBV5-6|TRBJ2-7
CASSLKWGLDSYEQYF
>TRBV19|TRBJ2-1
CASRSGPGGGINEQFF
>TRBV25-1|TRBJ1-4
CASSELQGQGAEKLFF
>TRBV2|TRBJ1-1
CASMMGQGARNTEAFF
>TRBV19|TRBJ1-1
CASSMDRGTEAFF
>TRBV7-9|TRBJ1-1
CASSLGGGVNTEAFF
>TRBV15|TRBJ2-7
CATSRDPGGPYEQYF
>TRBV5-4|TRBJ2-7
CASSSDRYEQYF
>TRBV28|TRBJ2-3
CASFTSGLTDTQYF
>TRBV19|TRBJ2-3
CASRTGADTQYF
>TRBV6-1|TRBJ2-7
CASSEDRVYEQYF
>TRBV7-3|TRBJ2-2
CASRDQSVVRTGELFF
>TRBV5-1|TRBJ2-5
CASSLEQQETQYF
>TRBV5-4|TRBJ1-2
CASSQRQGRGDYGYTF
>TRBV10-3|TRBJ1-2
CAISESVRDYGYTF
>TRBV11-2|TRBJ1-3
CASSLYSGNTIYF
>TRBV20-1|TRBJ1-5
CSAAYPQHF
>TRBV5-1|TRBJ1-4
CASSLSSTNEKLFF
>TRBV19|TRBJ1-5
CASSMTGAKGNQPQHF
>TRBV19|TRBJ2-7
CASSIGTSGYEQYF
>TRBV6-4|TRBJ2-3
CASRGPGDTQYF